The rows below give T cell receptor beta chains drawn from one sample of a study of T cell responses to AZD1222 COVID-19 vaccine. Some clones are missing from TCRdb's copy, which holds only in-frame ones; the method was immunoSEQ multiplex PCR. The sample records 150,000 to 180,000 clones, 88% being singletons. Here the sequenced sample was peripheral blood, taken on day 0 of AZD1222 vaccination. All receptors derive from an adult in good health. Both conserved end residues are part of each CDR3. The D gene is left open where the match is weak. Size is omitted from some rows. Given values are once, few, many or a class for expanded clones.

CAISEAEMLGYTF	TGTGCCATCAGTGAAGCAGAGATGCTTGGCTACACCTTC	-	-	TRBV10-3	TRBJ1-2
CASRDRNYGYTF	TGTGCCAGCCGGGACAGGAACTATGGCTACACCTTC	-	TRBD1	TRBV6-6	TRBJ1-2
CASSLAAGGEQYF	TGTGCCAGCAGCTTAGCTGCGGGGGGGGAGCAGTACTTC	-	TRBD2	TRBV7-6	TRBJ2-7
CASSLRGTNTEAFF	TGTGCCAGCAGCTTGCGGGGGACGAACACTGAAGCTTTCTTT	many	-	TRBV5-6	TRBJ1-1
CASRTSGGTYNEQFF	TGTGCCAGCAGAACGAGCGGGGGGACCTACAATGAGCAGTTCTTC	once	TRBD2	TRBV3-1/TRBV3-2	TRBJ2-1
CASSQDSGADTEAFF	TGTGCCAGCAGCCAAGATTCAGGGGCGGACACTGAAGCTTTCTTT	-	-	TRBV4-2	TRBJ1-1
CASSRDSFYEQYF	TGTGCCAGCAGCCGGGACAGCTTTTACGAGCAGTACTTC	-	TRBD1	TRBV6-5	TRBJ2-7
CATSRDGRTYGYTF	TGTGCCACCAGCAGAGATGGGAGGACTTATGGCTACACCTTC	-	-	TRBV15	TRBJ1-2
CASSPGTQAPVLF	TGTGCCAGCTCACCGGGAACACAGGCCCCAGTTCTCTTT	once	-	TRBV18	TRBJ1-1
CASSPGTGAEAFF	TGTGCCAGCTCACCCGGGACAGGGGCAGAAGCTTTCTTT	-	TRBD1	TRBV18	TRBJ1-1
CASTLGGNTGELFF	TGTGCCAGTACCTTGGGGGGGAACACCGGGGAGCTGTTTTTT	-	-	TRBV19	TRBJ2-2
CATSDFVNEQFF	TGTGCCACCAGTGATTTCGTGAATGAGCAGTTCTTC	-	-	TRBV24-1	TRBJ2-1
CASSWSRDTNQPQHF	TGTGCCAGCAGCTGGTCCCGGGACACAAATCAGCCCCAGCATTTT	-	-	TRBV5-5	TRBJ1-5
CASSSRGGARTEAFF	TGTGCCAGCAGCTCCCGAGGGGGGGCTCGAACTGAAGCTTTCTTT	once	-	TRBV5-4	TRBJ1-1
CASSLSSGGGGLPYEQYF	TGTGCCAGCAGCTTAAGCTCGGGAGGCGGGGGCCTCCCCTACGAGCAGTACTTC	-	-	TRBV7-2	TRBJ2-7
CASSLTGGGNTIYF	TGTGCCAGCAGCTTGACAGGGGGTGGAAACACCATATATTTT	-	TRBD1	TRBV7-2	TRBJ1-3
CASSQNVAGGYEQYF	TGTGCCAGCAGCCAAAATGTAGCGGGGGGTTACGAGCAGTACTTC	-	TRBD2	TRBV4-2	TRBJ2-7
CASSLSQRSVSEQYF	TGCGCCAGCAGCTTGAGTCAGAGGTCGGTTAGCGAGCAGTACTTC	-	-	TRBV5-1	TRBJ2-7
CASSITGNQPQHF	TGTGCCAGTAGTATTACAGGGAATCAGCCCCAGCATTTT	-	-	TRBV19	TRBJ1-5
CASSASGGSNNEQFF	TGTGCCAGCAGCGCAAGCGGGGGGTCTAACAATGAGCAGTTCTTC	-	TRBD2	TRBV9	TRBJ2-1
CASSDAGAPGEKLFF	TGTGCCAGCAGTGACGCGGGGGCACCGGGGGAAAAACTGTTTTTT	-	-	TRBV27	TRBJ1-4
CASSESQGAFNEQFF	TGTGCCAGCAGTGAATCGCAGGGGGCGTTCAATGAGCAGTTCTTC	-	TRBD1	TRBV6-1	TRBJ2-1
CASVRGGAGEKLFF	TGTGCCAGCGTGAGGGGGGGCGCAGGGGAAAAACTGTTTTTT	-	-	TRBV25-1	TRBJ1-4
CASSDRAGGQPQHF	TGTGCCAGCAGTGACAGGGCAGGGGGTCAGCCCCAGCATTTT	-	TRBD1	TRBV6-4	TRBJ1-5
CASSPTWGGGGGTIEQYF	TGTGCCAGCAGCCCGACGTGGGGTGGGGGCGGTGGTACTATCGAGCAGTACTTC	-	-	TRBV7-9	TRBJ2-7
CASSQDGLSVDTQYF	TGCGCCAGCAGCCAAGATGGACTGTCAGTAGATACGCAGTATTTT	-	-	TRBV4-1	TRBJ2-3
CASSLLGPSGEQYF	TGTGCCAGCAGCTTATTGGGCCCCTCGGGCGAGCAGTACTTC	-	-	TRBV7-2	TRBJ2-7
CASSPLSEQYYNSPLHF	TGTGCCAGCAGCCCACTTTCCGAACAGTACTATAATTCACCCCTCCACTTT	-	-	TRBV27	TRBJ1-6
CATSDLTSGVHNEQFF	TGTGCCACCAGTGATTTAACTAGCGGGGTCCACAATGAGCAGTTCTTC	-	TRBD2	TRBV24-1	TRBJ2-1
CASSQDRRGGYTF	TGTGCCAGCAGCCAAGATCGGCGGGGTGGCTACACCTTC	-	-	TRBV4-2	TRBJ1-2
CASSYSNREETQYF	TGTGCCAGCAGTTACTCGAACAGGGAGGAGACCCAGTACTTC	once	-	TRBV6-6	TRBJ2-5
CASSWGARGVYEQYF	TGTGCCAGCAGCTGGGGTGCCAGGGGGGTGTACGAGCAGTACTTC	once	-	TRBV5-6	TRBJ2-7
CASSLDRRGETQYF	TGTGCCAGCAGCCTGGACAGAAGAGGAGAGACCCAGTACTTC	-	-	TRBV5-4	TRBJ2-5
CASSGGDYRQETQYF	TGCGCCAGCAGTGGGGGGGACTACCGCCAAGAGACCCAGTACTTC	-	TRBD2	TRBV5-1	TRBJ2-5
CASSPGQSGREKLFF	TGTGCCAGCAGCCCGGGACAGTCGGGTCGCGAAAAACTGTTTTTT	-	TRBD1	TRBV13	TRBJ1-4
CASSPGGQGRETQYF	TGTGCCAGCAGCCCGGGAGGACAGGGACGAGAGACCCAGTACTTC	-	-	TRBV7-3	TRBJ2-5
CASRFNTGELFF	TGCGCCAGCCGATTTAACACCGGGGAGCTGTTTTTT	-	-	TRBV5-1	TRBJ2-2
CASSLGGLGNTIYF	TGTGCCAGCAGCTTAGGGGGGCTTGGAAACACCATATATTTT	-	-	TRBV7-2	TRBJ1-3
CASSPGGTGGADTQYF	TGTGCCAGCAGTCCCGGGGGGACAGGGGGGGCAGATACGCAGTATTTT	-	TRBD1	TRBV3-1/TRBV3-2	TRBJ2-3
CAIRAASGYEQYF	TGTGCCATCAGGGCCGCGAGTGGCTACGAGCAGTACTTC	few	-	TRBV10-3	TRBJ2-7
CASSEAAGGSFNSPLHF	TGTGCCAGCAGTGAAGCGGCAGGGGGCTCGTTCAATTCACCCCTCCACTTT	-	TRBD1	TRBV6-1	TRBJ1-6
CASRASRDSDTQYF	TGTGCCAGCAGGGCGTCCAGGGACTCAGATACGCAGTATTTT	-	-	TRBV6-5	TRBJ2-3
CASSSTGLSGNTIYF	TGTGCCAGCAGCTCGACAGGCCTCTCTGGAAACACCATATATTTT	-	-	TRBV5-6	TRBJ1-3
CASSPLGLSTDTQYF	TGTGCCAGCAGCCCGCTAGGTCTCAGCACAGATACGCAGTATTTT	-	-	TRBV7-3	TRBJ2-3
CASSLEVGGGSQPQHF	TGTGCCAGCAGCCTAGAAGTGGGCGGGGGAAGTCAGCCCCAGCATTTT	-	-	TRBV2	TRBJ1-5
CASTPGRGHTGELFF	TGTGCCAGCACCCCGGGGCGGGGCCACACCGGGGAGCTGTTTTTT	-	-	TRBV6-5	TRBJ2-2
CARSFVGAINTEAFF	TGTGCCAGAAGCTTCGTCGGGGCGATCAACACTGAAGCTTTCTTT	once	-	TRBV5-3	TRBJ1-1
CASSRSGGAYNEQFF	TGCGCCAGCAGCCGGAGCGGGGGGGCCTACAATGAGCAGTTCTTC	-	TRBD2	TRBV5-1	TRBJ2-1